Listed below are T cell receptor beta chains from one sample, sequenced in a study of regulatory T cells in long-lasting Graves disease. TCRdb re-called the multiplex PCR reads through MiXCR, storing one row per CDR3 protein. The data show about 470,000 distinct CDR3 sequences, with 20% seen just once and approximately 8% held by the top ten. Here the sequenced sample was peripheral blood mononuclear cells (PBMCs), taken when the disease was refractory, from a patient treated with antithyroid drugs. These receptors all come from a female donor with Graves disease. The CDR3 runs from the conserved cysteine through the conserved F or W. D genes are given only for firm matches. The size of a clone is reported for some rows only, either as once, few or many, or as a class for expanded clones.

clone size: many
J gene: TRBJ2-1
V gene: TRBV11-2
D gene: TRBD2
CDR3 DNA: TGTGCCAGCAGCTTAGTTGGGCTAGCGGGCAATGAGCAGTTCTTC
CDR3 protein: CASSLVGLAGNEQFF

clone size: -
J gene: TRBJ2-7
V gene: TRBV28
D gene: TRBD1
CDR3 DNA: TGTGAAACAGGGGTCGTCTACGAGCAGTACTTC
CDR3 protein: CETGVVYEQYF

clone size: many
J gene: TRBJ1-5
V gene: TRBV29-1
D gene: TRBD1
CDR3 DNA: TGCAGCGGGAGGGGGCCAGTGAATCAGCCCCAGCATTTT
CDR3 protein: CSGRGPVNQPQHF

clone size: -
J gene: TRBJ1-5
V gene: TRBV4-1
D gene: -
CDR3 DNA: TGCGCCAGCAGCCAAGATCGGGGCAGCCTTGGGCCCCAGCATTTT
CDR3 protein: CASSQDRGSLGPQHF

clone size: many
J gene: TRBJ2-7
V gene: TRBV7-2
D gene: -
CDR3 DNA: TGTGCCAGCAGCTCGAGTATAGGCATGAGCTCCTACGAGCAGTACTTC
CDR3 protein: CASSSSIGMSSYEQYF

clone size: once
J gene: TRBJ2-1
V gene: TRBV29-1
D gene: -
CDR3 DNA: TGCAGCGGTGGGATAGCGTACAATGAGCAGTTCTTC
CDR3 protein: CSGGIAYNEQFF

clone size: many
J gene: TRBJ2-2
V gene: TRBV2
D gene: -
CDR3 DNA: TGTGCCAGCAGGATGCCTTACGGGGAGCTGTTTTTT
CDR3 protein: CASRMPYGELFF

clone size: few
J gene: TRBJ2-5
V gene: TRBV7-9
D gene: TRBD2
CDR3 DNA: TGTGCCAGCAGCAACCACTATTCAGCGGGGCAAGAGACCCAGTACTTC
CDR3 protein: CASSNHYSAGQETQYF

clone size: few
J gene: TRBJ1-1
V gene: TRBV29-1
D gene: -
CDR3 DNA: TGCAGCGTTGAAATGTTGGGGAGGGGCACTGAAGCTTTCTTT
CDR3 protein: CSVEMLGRGTEAFF

clone size: many
J gene: TRBJ2-5
V gene: TRBV28
D gene: -
CDR3 DNA: TGTGCCAGCAGCTATAACGGACACCGTCCTTGGGGCCAGTACTTC
CDR3 protein: CASSYNGHRPWGQYF

clone size: few
J gene: TRBJ1-1
V gene: TRBV19
D gene: TRBD1
CDR3 DNA: TGTGCCAGTACCAACCTGAGACAGGGCTCCGCTGAAGCTTTCTTT
CDR3 protein: CASTNLRQGSAEAFF

clone size: few
J gene: TRBJ1-2
V gene: TRBV25-1
D gene: -
CDR3 DNA: TGTGCCAGCAGTGAAGAGACAGCTTATGGCTACACCTTC
CDR3 protein: CASSEETAYGYTF

clone size: few
J gene: TRBJ2-1
V gene: TRBV30
D gene: -
CDR3 DNA: TGTGCCTGGAGTGTAACCAGCGGCCGCTTCAATGAGCAGTTCTTC
CDR3 protein: CAWSVTSGRFNEQFF

clone size: -
J gene: TRBJ1-1
V gene: TRBV18
D gene: -
CDR3 DNA: TGTGCCAGCGGAAACAGGGCCGGGAACACTGAAGCTTTCTTT
CDR3 protein: CASGNRAGNTEAFF

clone size: -
J gene: TRBJ2-3
V gene: TRBV10-3
D gene: -
CDR3 DNA: TGTGCCATCAGAGGGACTAGCACAGATACGCAGTATTTT
CDR3 protein: CAIRGTSTDTQYF

clone size: many
J gene: TRBJ2-2
V gene: TRBV28
D gene: -
CDR3 DNA: TGTGCCAGCAGTAATCAGGTCACCGGGGAGCTGTTTTTT
CDR3 protein: CASSNQVTGELFF

clone size: -
J gene: TRBJ1-4
V gene: TRBV7-9
D gene: -
CDR3 DNA: TGTGCCAGCAGCACCCTGAGTGAAAAACTGTTTTTT
CDR3 protein: CASSTLSEKLFF

clone size: few
J gene: TRBJ1-6
V gene: TRBV30
D gene: -
CDR3 DNA: TGTGCCTGGAGTGTGGCAGGGGTTAATTCACCCCTCCACTTT
CDR3 protein: CAWSVAGVNSPLHF

clone size: many
J gene: TRBJ1-2
V gene: TRBV27
D gene: -
CDR3 DNA: TGTGCCAGCAGTTTAGGTCCGGGGTTCGTACTGGATGGCTACACCTTC
CDR3 protein: CASSLGPGFVLDGYTF

clone size: few
J gene: TRBJ1-2
V gene: TRBV19
D gene: -
CDR3 DNA: TGTGCCAGTATCCCAAAGTTGCCAGTCGCTAACTATGGCTACACCTTC
CDR3 protein: CASIPKLPVANYGYTF

clone size: many
J gene: TRBJ1-2
V gene: TRBV5-1
D gene: TRBD1
CDR3 DNA: TGCGCCAGCAGCTTAGAGACAGGGAGTAACTATGGCTACACCTTC
CDR3 protein: CASSLETGSNYGYTF

clone size: -
J gene: TRBJ2-1
V gene: TRBV6-1
D gene: -
CDR3 DNA: TGTGCCAGCAGCGGGCGGGCTAGCTCCTACAATGAGCAGTTCTTC
CDR3 protein: CASSGRASSYNEQFF

clone size: many
J gene: TRBJ1-2
V gene: TRBV20-1
D gene: -
CDR3 DNA: TGCAGTGCTAGCGACTGGGGGGGTTATGGCTACACCTTC
CDR3 protein: CSASDWGGYGYTF

clone size: few
J gene: TRBJ2-7
V gene: TRBV19
D gene: -
CDR3 DNA: TGTGCCAGTAGTATGGTTGGGGGCGAGCAGTACTTC
CDR3 protein: CASSMVGGEQYF